This TCR beta chain was captured in a study of blood T cell repertoires in COVID-19. Turning to the study itself: From the United States, Italy and Spain came samples of acute and convalescent COVID-19. From T cells, B-cell-depleted T cells, or PBMCs came the material, which was cDNA or gDNA.

Original data processing: Estimated nucleated cell counts came from reference gene primer amplification. The table came from immunoSEQ multiplex PCR; TCRdb's copy has only in-frame clones and leaves some out. That table gives V, J and clone size, and the DNA gave D and trimming. The repertoire holds about 89,000 clones, with roughly 80% as singletons. The V and J ends lost 5 bases and 5 bases, in that order; junction bases with no gene match: 17. In germline, CDR1 is MDHEN, CDR2 SYDVKM. The CDR3 is 17 residues long. V is TRBV28 and J is TRBJ1-1; 7 positions agree with TRBD1. What was sequenced was peripheral blood. This clonotype was sampled from a woman of 80 years or more with acute or convalescent COVID-19. The CDR3 here is CASSLLRDRAQGTEAFF. For the CDR3, the DNA is TGTGCCAGCAGTCTCCTCCGGGACAGAGCTCAGGGGACTGAAGCTTTCTTT.